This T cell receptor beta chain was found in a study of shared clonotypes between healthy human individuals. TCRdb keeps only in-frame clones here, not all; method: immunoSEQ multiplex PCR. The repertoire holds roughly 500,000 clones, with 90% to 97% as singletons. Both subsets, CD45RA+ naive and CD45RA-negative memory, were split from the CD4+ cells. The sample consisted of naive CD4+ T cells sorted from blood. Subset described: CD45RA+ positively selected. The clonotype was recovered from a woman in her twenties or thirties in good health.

The CDR3 sequence: CASSQGQGLEQYF. For the CDR3, the DNA is TGTGCCAGCAGCCAAGGACAGGGGCTTGAGCAGTACTTC. The genes are TRBV7-7 and TRBJ2-7; 9 bases match TRBD1. Trimming cost V 5 bases and J 7 bases; bases outside gene matches: 6. Germline CDR1 SSHAT, CDR2 FNYEAQ (reference sequence). The CDR3 is 13 amino acids.